Detailed here is one T cell receptor (beta chain). The antigen is unknown. The germline gives CDR1 SGHTA, CDR2 FQGNSA. V lost 2 bases and J lost 7; bases outside the gene matches: 10. The CDR3 extends over 17 amino acids. Separate from the roughly 730-subject first cohort, the approximately 130-subject validation cohort was the one that the donors belonged to. The protocol was immunoSEQ multiplex PCR, while the TCRdb copy is restricted to in-frame clones and leaves out a portion. The sample records hundreds of thousands of clones, roughly 90% being singletons. The data are from a study of cytomegalovirus exposure and HLA in healthy donors. Study results and limitations: First-cohort TCR clusters were later found to tend to co-occur in the 90 to 150 validation repertoires.

J is TRBJ2-1 and V is TRBV7-2, with 11 bases that match TRBD2. The clonotype comes from a woman aged 18-29 years in good health and CMV-seronegative. The sample taken for sequencing was PBMCs. DNA for the CDR3: TGTGCCAGCAGCTTAAGGGTGGAGGCTAGCGGGAGGAATGAGCAGTTCTTC. It is translated as CASSLRVEASGRNEQFF.